This T cell receptor (beta chain) was captured by sequencing in a study of cytomegalovirus exposure and HLA in healthy donors. The V end was cut by 3 bases, the J end by 0 bases, with 12 bases between. The CDR3 extends over 16 amino acids. Per germline, CDR1 SGHVS and CDR2 FNYEAQ. Donors in the study were healthy people who gave bone marrow. Both 60 Vbeta primers and 13 Jbeta primers went into the PCR. Assay: immunoSEQ multiplex PCR; the TCRdb copy retains only in-frame clones and omits some. Of some 140,000 clones in the sample, around 79% are singletons; the top ten hold about 0.97%. Findings and limits, study-wide: Excluded: some indistinguishable V segments such as TRBV6-2 and TRBV6-3. Common viral pathogens were later found to be apparently linked to several of the most significant clusters.

Concerning this clone itself: No antigen is known for it.

The sequence was collected from a man aged 18 to 35 in good health and CMV-seronegative. The sequenced sample consisted of PBMCs. J is TRBJ2-1 and V is TRBV7-6; D might be TRBD2 (6 bases). The CDR3 loop is CASSFAGGSSYNEQFF. CDR3 nucleotide sequence: TGTGCCAGCAGCTTCGCCGGGGGTAGCTCCTACAATGAGCAGTTCTTC.